Sequencing of this T cell receptor beta chain was carried out in a study of cytomegalovirus exposure and HLA in healthy donors (dated by TCRdb to 2016 to 2017). Turning to the overall study: An earlier analysis of approximately 640 of the donors reported about 250 Gb of sequence data and some 120 million unique TCR beta sequences from 150 million to 200 million T cells. In a later genetic analysis, genome-wide SNP genotypes for about 60% of the 666 donors were used, and that subset was treated as a discovery cohort. Donor age, sex, ethnicity and CMV serostatus were compiled together with the repertoire data. Along with the approximately 620-subject first cohort, a separate validation cohort of over a hundred different subjects was used. An early release that covered more than 550 HLA-typed donors contained about 300 gigabases of sequencing data and around 85 million unique TCR sequences. To predict cytomegalovirus infection status, the study brought together high-throughput TCR immunosequencing, statistical association of individual TCRs with disease status, and machine learning. Every discovery cohort repertoire had been produced on one sequencing platform. To decide whether each TCR beta V gene segment behaved as functional or pseudogenic, an earlier analysis of some 600 of the donors relied on high-throughput TCR beta sequencing. Across 300 to 400 genotyped donors of the cohort, an average of roughly 200,000 unique TCR beta nucleotide sequences per donor were sequenced, and 15% to 20% of those sequences were non-productive. Of the 300 to 500 genotyped donors, 81% were placed in the genetic ancestry cluster associated with self-reported Caucasian donors. HLA typing included class I and class II loci at four-digit resolution. About five DR-DQ haplotypes were treated as single units for association and clustering because of strong linkage in the cohort. The study aimed to test whether signatures of past pathogen exposure could be identified by cataloging public T cell receptors. Rather than drawing on any new phenotypic data, the later analysis identified candidate immune exposures from TCR beta sequences and the way those sequences occurred across donors. The T cell repertoires of around 730 subjects were profiled by immunosequencing and related to cytomegalovirus serostatus. Typing coverage varied by locus: about 620-630 donors for A, B, C, DRB1 and DQB1; approximately 520 for DQA1; more than 600 for DPA1; under 490 for DPB1. A later analysis re-examined previously published TCR beta repertoires from 500 to 700 donors and added high-resolution HLA genotyping to investigate patterns of TCR occurrence. Points the paper makes about the study in general: In vitro tests confirmed that a few of the cytomegalovirus-associated TCR beta chains recognize cytomegalovirus antigens. In this cohort, only TCR beta chains were sequenced, and detectable features were limited by the absence of alpha or paired-chain data. In a later genetic analysis, fewer N-insertions in productive TCRs were reported among donors in an Asian-associated ancestry cluster than the 666-donor mean. Roughly uniform sequencing depth across donors was assumed in presence/absence analyses, although this assumption may not hold. A further reported finding was that TCR beta sequences accurately predicted the HLA-A and HLA-B alleles for most subjects in the first cohort. V-gene and J-gene trimming of TCR beta chains was associated with a missense DCLRE1C variant in a later genetic analysis, and the association was replicated in an independent cohort. According to the authors, the approach could potentially be generalized to other disease states and immunological phenotypes. When HLA alleles, especially DR and DQ, strongly co-occurred, attributing TCR associations to individual alleles was difficult. Because HLA typing was unavailable for some donors at each locus, only the typed subset was used in association tests. Linkage disequilibrium might explain the correlated functional status among segregating V segments, but an unknown experimental factor could not be ruled out. A later analysis found that HLA-associated TCR beta chains were more clonally expanded and had lower generation probabilities than equally common non-associated chains. A later analysis associated roughly 17,000 TCR beta sequences with specific HLA alleles at a false discovery rate of 0.05. A later analysis reported that several top co-occurrence clusters appeared linked to parvovirus B19, influenza, CMV and Epstein-Barr virus. An earlier analysis of roughly 570 of the donors showed that most TCR beta V segments appeared in productive rearrangements either about 87% or about 30% of the time, which broadly matched IMGT annotations. Most TCR sequences were observed very rarely across donors, whereas some public TCRs were present in many individuals. The earlier analysis of approximately 560 of the donors excluded 15 to 20 rarely observed V segments, including chromosome 9 orphons, because counts were too low. A total of 164 TCR beta chains were listed by the study as associated with cytomegalovirus. A later analysis found that most CMV-associated TCR beta chains appeared HLA-restricted, with HLA associations seemingly driven largely by CMV exposure. The sequencing pipeline was judged likely to have produced a cluster of highly shared sequence variants as a technical artifact. The 87-base-pair reads could not distinguish some IMGT-functional V segments, including TRBV6-2 and TRBV6-3, so those segments were excluded. CMV serostatus was the only immune exposure information available for the cohort. In a later analysis, the rate of TCR association differed among HLA loci, with DRB1 alleles having the most associated TCRs and HLA-C alleles having the fewest. Cytomegalovirus status was reported to be diagnosed by the classifier with high specificity and sensitivity in both the original and validation cohorts.

To prepare the library, the immunoSEQ multiplex PCR assay was applied. The multiplex PCR relied on a mix of 60 forward primers for TCR Vbeta segments and 13 reverse primers for TCR Jbeta segments. A multiplex PCR assay on genomic DNA amplified the CDR3 region of rearranged TCR beta genes. The Illumina HiSeq System was used to sequence the amplified TCR beta libraries as 87-base-pair reads. The authors' analysis ran thus. A later analysis counted around 72 million unique TCR beta chains across the 666 repertoires, and around 9.9 million of these chains were shared by at least two donors. Raw reads were error-corrected and collapsed into unique sequences with a nearest-neighbor algorithm that merged closely related sequences to remove PCR and sequencing errors. V, D and J gene segments were assigned by aligning CDR3 sequences to IMGT reference sequences. For a sequence to be retained, a match of at least six nucleotides to both a V gene segment and a J gene segment was required. Rearrangements were classified as productive when the CDR3 lacked stop codons and remained in frame with V and J, and all other rearrangements were classified as non-productive. CDR3 was defined according to IMGT convention as the region running from the second conserved V-encoded cysteine to the conserved J-encoded phenylalanine. The earlier analysis of more than 450 of the donors excluded sequences that lacked an unambiguous match to a single V gene segment. In an earlier analysis of approximately 590 of the donors, a V segment was called functional when productive rearrangements were above 56.7%, and segregating when the standard deviation between donors exceeded 5%. To diagnose cytomegalovirus status from the catalog of TCR beta chain sequences, a statistical classification framework was built. V and J gene assignment, in a later analysis, came from comparing TCR nucleotide sequences with IMGT/GENE-DB human TR gene sequences. In a later analysis, CDR3 sequences and most-parsimonious VDJ recombination scenarios were assigned using the TCRdist pipeline. In a later analysis, each TCR beta chain was defined by its CDR3 amino acid sequence together with its V-gene family, and reads without a unique V-gene family were excluded. To address suspected cross-contamination and a sequencing artifact, a later analysis removed 592 highly shared, low-generation-probability nucleotide sequences. For each public chain, a later analysis derived a clonal expansion index from normalized ranks of inferred template counts within each repertoire. In a later analysis, generation probabilities were computed with a VDJ recombination model fitted to out-of-frame rearrangements, and the resulting probabilities were checked against IGoR. A later analysis scored TCR-TCR, TCR-HLA and TCR-CMV co-occurrence with hypergeometric tests, applying a repertoire-size bias correction to TCR pairs. A later analysis estimated false discovery rates by permuting HLA or CMV assignments 20 times. In a later analysis, co-occurring TCRs were grouped using DBSCAN, and TCRdist sequence similarity was added for clustering within HLA-allele-positive subsets. For co-occurrence clustering, repertoires with fewer than 30,000 or more than 120,000 public chains were excluded, along with roughly five repertoires with anomalous nucleotide sharing. The table comes from immuneACCESS by way of TCRdb, which keeps in-frame sequences with V and J called. Part of the clones is missing from these tables; in studies checked, under half for an unresolved V gene and the rest for unknown reasons. That table supplies the V and J calls and clone size; D and trimming were determined from the DNA. The sample table contains 80,000 to 100,000 clones; only one count was recorded for around 73% of them. The biggest ten clones account for approximately 1.1% of the sample.

CDR1 SGHDN and CDR2 FVKESK were looked up in the germline V gene. V drops 4 bases and J drops 6 bases, leaving 22 bases in between. From cysteine to phenylalanine, the CDR3 is 16 amino acids long. Only the CDR3 part of the read is kept: 48 bases, read in frame from the first base. The cohort comprised several hundred healthy bone marrow donors. At the time of sampling, all cohort members were nominally healthy, though unrecorded immune exposures were likely present. The donor was CMV seronegative and belonged to the group of under 400 seronegative cohort members. Every donor gave a peripheral blood sample, and the peripheral blood mononuclear cells from that sample were used for TCR beta sequencing. Genomic DNA extraction from the blood cell samples was performed with the Qiagen DNeasy Blood Extraction Kit. Comments on this clone: It lacks a known antigen. Base quality data are lacking; no much larger clone is found one base away.

The receptor's source is a female donor in good health and CMV-seronegative. What was sequenced was PBMCs. This sequence uses TRBV14 and TRBJ2-7; the D gene is possibly TRBD2, with 6 bases matching. The DNA is TGTGCCAGCAGCCGGGGGGTACGGCAGATGAGGGCCGAGCAGTACTTC. This sequence encodes CASSRGVRQMRAEQYF.